The TCR beta chain described here comes from a study of graft-versus-host responses after intestinal transplantation. Study-wide results and limits: High graft-versus-host to host-versus-graft clonal ratios were found in allografts of patients who had graft-donor T cell macrochimerism.

The data were produced by immunoSEQ multiplex PCR, yet TCRdb's version contains in-frame clones alone and is incomplete. Among about 110,000 clones listed, around 93% were seen once. A word on this clone: The antigen is undetermined.

Losses at the gene ends were 2 bases for V and 4 bases for J; bases not matched to a gene: 8. This CDR3 spans 15 amino acids. The germline gives CDR1 SGHNT, CDR2 YYREEE (reference sequence). Sequences were derived from unstimulated CD8+ T cells sorted from spleen or lymph node cells, sampled before intestinal transplant. This sequence was found in a human donor who received an intestinal transplant. This sequence joins TRBV5-4 and TRBJ2-7, with 8 nucleotides matching TRBD1. The DNA for the CDR3 is TGTGCCAGCAGCTTTTTGGGACAGGAGAGTTACGAGCAGTACTTC. The encoded protein is CASSFLGQESYEQYF.